This TCR beta chain was captured by sequencing in a study of long-term antiretroviral therapy in people with HIV. Points from the study as a whole: Pre-ART expanded TRB clones stayed dominant throughout, though often decreasing after ART.

Germline lookup yields CDR1 SGHTA and CDR2 FQGTGA. The length of the CDR3 is 12 residues. V dropped 2 bases and J dropped 6 bases, with 7 bases sitting between them. Runs used v3.0 of the immunoSEQ assay and were done at survey level. Only in-frame clones appear in the TCRdb table, and some are missing; sequencing was by immunoSEQ multiplex PCR. The table has 20,000 to 25,000 clones, approximately 92% seen once. On this clone itself: Its antigen remains unknown.

The sample in question was unsorted PBMCs, obtained 4.4 years after starting antiretroviral therapy. The chain uses TRBV7-3 and TRBJ1-2; possible D gene TRBD1, 5 bases. The sequence was collected from a woman aged 45-59 years with HIV. DNA of the CDR3: TGTGCCAGCAGCTTACAGGGTCATGGCTACACCTTC. This encodes CASSLQGHGYTF. The entire variable domain, with the rest obtained from reference TRBV7-3 and TRBJ1-2, is as follows: GAGVSQTPSNKVTEKGKYVELRCDPISGHTALYWYRQSLGQGPEFLIYFQGTGAADDSGLPNDRFFAVRPEGSVSTLKIQRTERGDSAVYLCASSLQGHGYTFGSGTRLTVV.